This T cell receptor (beta chain) stems from a study of control samples from healthy donors and cancer patients. CDR1 and CDR2 from the germline V gene are MGHRA and YSYEKL. This CDR3 is 18 amino acids long. V dropped 1 base and J dropped 5 bases, with 21 bases sitting between them. Sequenced by immunoSEQ multiplex PCR; TCRdb stores in-frame clones only, minus some. The top ten clones hold 3% of a sample with approximately 100,000 clones, roughly 92% of them seen once. Material for sequencing was blood. The chain couples TRBV4-1 to TRBJ1-3; no clear D. The origin of this receptor is a human donor in good health. The donor label of this sample is uncertain. The CDR3: CASSQGTADQLKRNTIYF. The CDR3 nucleotides read TGCGCCAGCAGCCAAGGGACGGCGGACCAATTAAAAAGAAACACCATATATTTT.